The clone carrying this TCR beta chain appeared many times. The sample comes from a study of low-dose radiotherapy and immunotherapy resistance in tumors. Study as a whole: Every 2 weeks, cohort 1 got 0.5 Gy, reaching 6.5 Gy to the planning target volume. Patients took 300 mg oral aspirin daily for four cycles from cycle 1 day 1.

Alpha- and beta-chain coverage of first-strand cDNA came from TRAV- and TRBV-specific primers. It was with a constant-region primer and a V-primer adapter that TCRs were amplified over roughly 18 PCR cycles. Following isolation, mRNA was amplified via in vitro transcription. TCRdb re-analysed the reads in MiXCR, keeping a single row per CDR3 protein. The sample has 65,000 to 90,000 distinct CDR3 sequences, about 19% seen once. The time point is: before trial treatment. Patients eligible had advanced solid tumors without tumor-infiltrating lymphocytes. The CDR3 sequence is 13 residues long. CDR1 and CDR2 (germline): SEHNR, FQNEAQ (reference sequence). Trimming took off 2 bases at V and 5 bases at J, with 9 bases between the two ends.

The sequence derives from a male donor with prostate cancer. The sample in question was PBMCs, obtained before treatment. The chain joins TRBV7-9 to TRBJ2-5; D ambiguous. The CDR3 loop reads CASSLSMVETQYF. The CDR3 nucleotides are TGTGCCAGCAGCTTAAGTATGGTCGAGACCCAGTACTTC.